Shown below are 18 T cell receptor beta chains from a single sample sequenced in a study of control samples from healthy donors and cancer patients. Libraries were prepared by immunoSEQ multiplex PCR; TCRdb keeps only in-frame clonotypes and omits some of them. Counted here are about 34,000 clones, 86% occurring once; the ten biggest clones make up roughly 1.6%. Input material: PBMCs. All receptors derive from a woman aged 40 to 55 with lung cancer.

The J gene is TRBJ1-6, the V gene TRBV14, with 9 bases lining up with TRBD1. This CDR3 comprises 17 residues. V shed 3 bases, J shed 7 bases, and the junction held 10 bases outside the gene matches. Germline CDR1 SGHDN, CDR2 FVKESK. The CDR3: CASSQRVQGAGNSPLHF. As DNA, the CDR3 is TGTGCCAGCAGCCAGAGAGTACAGGGGGCGGGAAATTCACCCCTCCACTTT.

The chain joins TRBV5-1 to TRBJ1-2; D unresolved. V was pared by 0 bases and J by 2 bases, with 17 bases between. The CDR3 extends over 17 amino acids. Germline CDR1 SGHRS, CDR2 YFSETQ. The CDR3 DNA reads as TGCGCCAGCAGCTTGGATACCCCAATCGGTTTCAACTATGGCTACACCTTC. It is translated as CASSLDTPIGFNYGYTF. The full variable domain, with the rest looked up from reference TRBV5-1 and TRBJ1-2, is KAGVTQTPRYLIKTRGQQVTLSCSPISGHRSVSWYQQTPGQGLQFLFEYFSETQRNKGNFPGRFSGRQFSNSRSEMNVSTLELGDSALYLCASSLDTPIGFNYGYTFGSGTRLTVV.

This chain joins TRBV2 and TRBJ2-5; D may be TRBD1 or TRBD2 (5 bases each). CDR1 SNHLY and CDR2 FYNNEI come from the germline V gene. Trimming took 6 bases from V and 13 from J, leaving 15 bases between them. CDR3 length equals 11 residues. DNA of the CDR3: TGTGCCAGCAGCGGGGCAGGGTCGATGTACTTC. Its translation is CASSGAGSMYF. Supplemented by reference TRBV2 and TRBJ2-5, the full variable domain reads EPEVTQTPSHQVTQMGQEVILRCVPISNHLYFYWYRQILGQKVEFLVSFYNNEISEKSEIFDDQFSVERPDGSNFTLKIRSTKLEDSAMYFCASSGAGSMYFGPGTRLLVL.

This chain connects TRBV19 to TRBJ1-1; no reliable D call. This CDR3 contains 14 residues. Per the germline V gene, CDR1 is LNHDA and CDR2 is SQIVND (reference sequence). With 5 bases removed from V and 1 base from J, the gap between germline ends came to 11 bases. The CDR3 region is CASSFRASNTEAFF. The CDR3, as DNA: TGTGCCAGTAGTTTTAGGGCCTCGAACACTGAAGCTTTCTTT.

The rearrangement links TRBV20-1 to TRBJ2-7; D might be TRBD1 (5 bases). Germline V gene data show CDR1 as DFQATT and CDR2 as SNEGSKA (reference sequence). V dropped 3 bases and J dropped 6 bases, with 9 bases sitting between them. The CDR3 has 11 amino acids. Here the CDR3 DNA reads TGCAGTGCTAGGAAGGGGTCCGAGCAGTACTTC. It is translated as CSARKGSEQYF.

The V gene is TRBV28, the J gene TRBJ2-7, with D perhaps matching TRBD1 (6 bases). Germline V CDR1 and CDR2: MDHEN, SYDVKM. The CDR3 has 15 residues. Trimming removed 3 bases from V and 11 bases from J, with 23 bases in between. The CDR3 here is CASSFSGASYLGEYF. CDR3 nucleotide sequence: TGTGCCAGCAGTTTCTCAGGGGCGAGCTACCTCGGGGAGTACTTC.

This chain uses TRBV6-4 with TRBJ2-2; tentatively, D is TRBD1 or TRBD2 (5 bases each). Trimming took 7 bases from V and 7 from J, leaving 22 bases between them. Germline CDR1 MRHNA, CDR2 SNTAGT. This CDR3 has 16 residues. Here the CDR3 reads CASTAVGVCWDGELFF. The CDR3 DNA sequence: TGTGCCAGCACCGCCGTGGGGGTTTGTTGGGACGGGGAGCTGTTTTTT.

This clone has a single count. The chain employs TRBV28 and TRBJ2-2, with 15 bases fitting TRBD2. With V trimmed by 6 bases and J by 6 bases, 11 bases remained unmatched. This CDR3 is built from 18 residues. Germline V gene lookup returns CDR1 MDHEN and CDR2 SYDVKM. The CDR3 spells CASRSGTSGGRRPGELFF. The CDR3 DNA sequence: TGTGCCAGCAGGTCCGGGACTAGCGGGGGGCGACGTCCCGGGGAGCTGTTTTTT.

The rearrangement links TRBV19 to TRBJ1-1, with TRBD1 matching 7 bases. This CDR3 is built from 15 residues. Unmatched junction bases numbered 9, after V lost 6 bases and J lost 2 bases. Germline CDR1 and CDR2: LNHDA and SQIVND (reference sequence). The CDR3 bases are TGTGCCAGTAGCAGTACCGGGACAGCTAACACTGAAGCTTTCTTT. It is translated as CASSSTGTANTEAFF.

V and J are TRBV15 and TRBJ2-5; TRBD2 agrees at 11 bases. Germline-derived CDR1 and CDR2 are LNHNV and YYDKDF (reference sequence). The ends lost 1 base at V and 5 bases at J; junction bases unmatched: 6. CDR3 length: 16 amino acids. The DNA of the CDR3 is TGTGCCACCAGCAGAGCAAAGGGACTAGCGGCGGAGACCCAGTACTTC. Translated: CATSRAKGLAAETQYF.

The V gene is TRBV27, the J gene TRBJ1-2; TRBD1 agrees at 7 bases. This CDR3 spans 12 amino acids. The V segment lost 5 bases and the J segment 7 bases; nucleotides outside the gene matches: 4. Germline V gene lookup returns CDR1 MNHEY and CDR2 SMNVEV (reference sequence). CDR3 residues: CASSKQGSGYTF. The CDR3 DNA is TGTGCCAGCAGTAAACAGGGGAGTGGCTACACCTTC.

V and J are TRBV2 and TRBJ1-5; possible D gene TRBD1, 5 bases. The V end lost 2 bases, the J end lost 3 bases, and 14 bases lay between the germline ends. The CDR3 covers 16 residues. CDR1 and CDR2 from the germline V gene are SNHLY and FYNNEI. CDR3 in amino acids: CASSEWRTGYNQPQHF. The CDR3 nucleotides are TGTGCCAGCAGTGAATGGAGAACAGGTTACAATCAGCCCCAGCATTTT.

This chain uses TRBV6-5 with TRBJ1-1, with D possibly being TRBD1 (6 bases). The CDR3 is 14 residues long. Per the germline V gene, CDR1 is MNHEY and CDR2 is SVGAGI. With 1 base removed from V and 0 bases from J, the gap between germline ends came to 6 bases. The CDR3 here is CASSYYRVNTEAFF. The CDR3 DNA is TGTGCCAGCAGTTACTACAGGGTGAACACTGAAGCTTTCTTT.

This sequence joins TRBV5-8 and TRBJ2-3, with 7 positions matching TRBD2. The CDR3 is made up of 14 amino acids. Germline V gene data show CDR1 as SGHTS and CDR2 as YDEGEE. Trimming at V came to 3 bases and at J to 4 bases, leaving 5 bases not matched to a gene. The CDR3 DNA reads TGTGCCAGCAGCTCAGGCGGGGGTGCAGATACGCAGTATTTT. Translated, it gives CASSSGGGADTQYF.

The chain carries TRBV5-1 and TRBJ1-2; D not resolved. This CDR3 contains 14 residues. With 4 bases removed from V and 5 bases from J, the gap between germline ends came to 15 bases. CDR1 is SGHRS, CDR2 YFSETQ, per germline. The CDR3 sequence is CASSPRTSKYGYTF. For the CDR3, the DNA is TGCGCCAGCAGCCCCAGGACGAGCAAGTATGGCTACACCTTC.

CDR3 DNA: TGTGCCATCAGTACTACAGGGGGCTCCTCTGGAAACACCATATATTTT. It is translated as CAISTTGGSSGNTIYF. The chain employs TRBV10-3 and TRBJ1-3; TRBD1 aligns across 9 bases. The CDR3 has 16 amino acids. After removal of 5 bases from V and 0 bases from J, the junction contained 5 bases not matched to a gene. The V gene's germline CDR1 is ENHRY and CDR2 SYGVKD.

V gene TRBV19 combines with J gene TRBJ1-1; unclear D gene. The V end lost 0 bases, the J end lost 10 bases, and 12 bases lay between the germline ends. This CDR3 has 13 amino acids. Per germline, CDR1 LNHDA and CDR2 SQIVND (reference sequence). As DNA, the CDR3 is TGTGCCAGTAGTATAGACACAGACACGGGAGCTTTCTTT. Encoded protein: CASSIDTDTGAFF.

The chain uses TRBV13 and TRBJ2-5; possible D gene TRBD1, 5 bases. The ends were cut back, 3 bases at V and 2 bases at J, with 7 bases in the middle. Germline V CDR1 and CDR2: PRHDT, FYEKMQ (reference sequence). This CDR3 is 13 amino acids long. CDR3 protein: CASSFGAQETQYF. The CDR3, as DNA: TGTGCCAGCAGCTTTGGGGCACAAGAGACCCAGTACTTC.